This T cell receptor beta chain was identified in a study of T cell clonotyping in hematopoietic cell transplantation (dated by TCRdb to the early 2020s). The study in broad terms: Pretransplant recipient samples were obtained after cytoreduction. Patient recruitment ran from late 2015 to early 2017, and follow-up continued until late 2020 or death. A total of some 130 blood samples were collected in the study from 35 consecutive transplant recipients and their related donors.

The time point label here, explained by the study, means: recipient sample about 28 days before transplant, after cytoreduction. Blood samples were obtained from recipients approximately 28 days before transplant and at days 30, 100 and 180 after transplant. Using Nuclei Lysis Solution, genomic DNA was extracted from unfractionated peripheral blood mononuclear cells that were either fresh or cryopreserved. The CDR3 goes from the cysteine to the phenylalanine over 13 residues. Only the CDR3 part of the read is kept: 39 bases, read in frame from the first base. The CDR1 and CDR2 encoded by the germline V gene (reference sequence) are LNHDA and SQIVND. Trimming takes 11 bases from V and 3 bases from J, and the germline ends sit 16 bases apart. About this clone: The antigen this receptor binds is unknown. No clone much larger than this one lies a single base away; base qualities are absent.

With the immunoSEQ assay, which is a bias-controlled multiplex PCR relying on V- and J-specific primers, TCR beta CDR3 regions were amplified from genomic DNA. In a second PCR step, the CDR3 amplicons were tagged with a proprietary barcode plus Illumina adapter sequences. An Illumina MiSeq instrument was used to sequence the CDR3 libraries. The authors' pipeline ran thus. Export and quality control were performed with immunoSEQ Analyzer 3.0, and downstream analyses were performed with R Bioconductor and Immunarch. Only productive rearrangements in the normalized downsampled data set were used to calculate repertoire metrics. Pathologically expanded clonotypes were defined as those larger than 5 templates in the normalized cohort. The Inverse Simpson Index was used to measure repertoire diversity. CMV-specificity analyses were carried out on the non-normalized data set to capture all clonotypes. This is the immuneACCESS table as TCRdb keeps it, with only in-frame sequences that have V and J called. A part of the clones is gone; compared with another copy, unresolved V genes explain less than half, and the rest is unexplained. That table is the source of V, J and clone size, and D and trimming were worked out from the DNA. Across this sample there are about 36,000 clones, with 90% to 95% seen only once. The ten largest account for about 1.5% of the sample.

The study at large found these results: After transplant, TCR diversity in recipients dropped, and pathologically expanded clonotypes climbed progressively between day 30 and day 180. Sample size was limited, and cells were not sorted, so CD4 and CD8 repertoire contributions could not be separated. Recipient repertoires showed only a small fraction of overlap with donor repertoires, and over 95% appeared de novo at the given depth. Inverse Simpson Index values from donors and from recipients before transplant predicted broader TCR repertoire diversity after transplant.

The TCR was taken from a man aged 35 to 55 with chronic myeloid leukemia. Some clones in this sample may be carry-over from other donors' samples. The specimen comprised peripheral blood mononuclear cells, sampled before stem cell transplant. The rearranged segments are TRBV19 and TRBJ1-1, with the identity of the D gene unclear. The CDR3 region: CAGRRAGDTEAFF. The DNA sequence is given as TGTGCCGGGAGACGGGCTGGGGACACTGAAGCTTTCTTT.